This T cell receptor (beta chain) was retrieved from a study of T-cell reconstitution after alpha-beta-depleted transplantation in children. A library of TCRbeta sequences, prepared with unique molecular identifiers, was generated. Using its own MiXCR run on the PCR reads, TCRdb lists one record per CDR3 protein. The sample has 500,000 or so distinct CDR3 sequences, around a third seen once. This clonotype has only a few counts. This CDR3 is built from 14 residues. The germline gives CDR1 ENHRY, CDR2 SYGVKD. The V and J ends lost 6 bases and 4 bases, in that order; junction bases with no gene match: 5.

Sample: PBMCs from the stem cell graft donor, taken from the stem cell graft. This sequence joins TRBV10-3 and TRBJ2-5, with TRBD2 identical over 10 bases. The source is a human donor who donated a stem cell graft to a child with aplastic anemia. CDR3 region: CAISPSGSVETQYF. CDR3 nucleotides: TGTGCCATCAGCCCTAGCGGGAGTGTAGAGACCCAGTACTTC.